Listed here are 10 T cell receptor beta chains from one sample, sequenced in a study of blood T cell repertoires in COVID-19. Generated by immunoSEQ multiplex PCR, the TCRdb table keeps only in-frame clones and is missing some. The repertoire includes a few hundred thousand clones, 90% of them detected once, and 3% to 4.5% sits in the top ten. The sequenced sample consisted of peripheral blood. The receptors stem from a middle-aged woman with acute or convalescent COVID-19.

For the CDR3, the DNA is TGCGCCAGCAGCTCTGCCCGGGAGGGTACGTCCCAGTACTTC. Encoded protein: CASSSAREGTSQYF. V usage is TRBV5-1 and J usage is TRBJ2-5; 8 bases fit TRBD2. Unmatched junction bases numbered 10, after V lost 3 bases and J lost 9 bases. Germline loops: CDR1 SGHRS, CDR2 YFSETQ. This CDR3 spans 14 amino acids.

The chain employs TRBV5-8 and TRBJ1-1; 7 nucleotides line up with TRBD1. The CDR3 has 14 residues. CDR1 and CDR2 from the germline V gene are SGHTS and YDEGEE. Trimming took 0 bases from V and 4 from J; bases not matched to a gene: 3. CDR3 loop: CASSLAYRGTEAFF. CDR3 sequence (DNA): TGTGCCAGCAGCTTGGCGTACAGGGGCACTGAAGCTTTCTTT.

This chain joins TRBV4-1 and TRBJ1-2; TRBD1 matches at 7 bases. CDR3 length equals 16 residues. V gave up 0 bases and J gave up 4 bases; unmatched junction bases: 8. Germline CDR1 and CDR2: MGHRA and YSYEKL. The CDR3 DNA sequence: TGCGCCAGCAGCCAAGATCAGGGGGGACGACGCTATGGCTACACCTTC. Amino acid sequence: CASSQDQGGRRYGYTF.

This chain links TRBV15 with TRBJ1-1, with 8 bases lining up with TRBD1. V dropped 6 bases and J dropped 1; count of bases not matched to a gene: 4. This CDR3 has 14 amino acids. Germline loops: CDR1 LNHNV, CDR2 YYDKDF (reference sequence). The CDR3 sequence: CATRPGQENTEAFF. CDR3 sequence (DNA): TGTGCCACCAGGCCGGGACAGGAGAACACTGAAGCTTTCTTT.

The chain combines TRBV6-1 with TRBJ1-1; the match to TRBD1 covers 7 bases. The V gene's germline CDR1 is MNHNS and CDR2 SASEGT. J lost 4 bases, V lost 2 bases, and 16 bases had no gene match. The CDR3 sequence is 18 residues long. The CDR3 spells CASSESFRGGGKVTEAFF. For the CDR3, the DNA is TGTGCCAGCAGTGAATCATTCCGTGGAGGGGGCAAAGTCACTGAAGCTTTCTTT.

The chain combines TRBV11-2 with TRBJ2-2; TRBD1 matches 7 bases. The CDR3 contains 15 residues. Germline CDR1 reads SGHAT; CDR2 reads FQNNGV. With V trimmed by 8 bases and J by 0 bases, 6 bases remained unmatched. The CDR3 here is CASCPGQPNTGELFF. The CDR3 DNA sequence: TGTGCCAGCTGCCCGGGACAGCCGAACACCGGGGAGCTGTTTTTT.

The chain couples TRBV10-1 to TRBJ2-5, with D unclear. The V end lost 6 bases, the J end lost 0 bases, and 8 bases lay between the germline ends. Germline-derived CDR1 and CDR2 are WNHNN and SYGVQD (reference sequence). The CDR3 totals 13 residues. The CDR3 region has the DNA TGCGCCAGCAGCTCCGACTACCAAGAGACCCAGTACTTC. Its protein is CASSSDYQETQYF.

This clone was counted a few times. The V and J genes are TRBV6-1 and TRBJ1-2; 11 bases are shared with TRBD1. The germline V gene encodes CDR1 MNHNS and CDR2 SASEGT. With V trimmed by 3 bases and J by 7 bases, 4 bases remained unmatched. This CDR3 is 14 amino acids long. CDR3 amino acids: CASSDGQGAGGYTF. The CDR3 nucleotides are TGTGCCAGCAGTGATGGACAGGGGGCAGGTGGCTACACCTTC.

This chain uses TRBV6-1 with TRBJ1-1, with a possible D match to TRBD1 (5 bases). The CDR3 sequence is 16 residues long. Trimming pared 4 bases from V and 2 bases from J, leaving 17 bases between. From germline, CDR1 is MNHNS and CDR2 SASEGT. CDR3 protein: CASSAPGLLGNTEAFF. The CDR3 coding sequence is TGTGCCAGCAGTGCTCCGGGACTGCTTGGAAACACTGAAGCTTTCTTT.

The sample holds a few counts of this clone. The chain combines TRBV28 with TRBJ1-2; D remains ambiguous. The ends were cut back, 1 base at V and 9 bases at J, with 9 bases in the middle. The CDR3 extends over 12 amino acids. Germline V gives CDR1 MDHEN, CDR2 SYDVKM. The CDR3 is CASSLSPASYTF. CDR3 in DNA: TGTGCCAGCAGTTTATCACCAGCGAGCTACACCTTC.